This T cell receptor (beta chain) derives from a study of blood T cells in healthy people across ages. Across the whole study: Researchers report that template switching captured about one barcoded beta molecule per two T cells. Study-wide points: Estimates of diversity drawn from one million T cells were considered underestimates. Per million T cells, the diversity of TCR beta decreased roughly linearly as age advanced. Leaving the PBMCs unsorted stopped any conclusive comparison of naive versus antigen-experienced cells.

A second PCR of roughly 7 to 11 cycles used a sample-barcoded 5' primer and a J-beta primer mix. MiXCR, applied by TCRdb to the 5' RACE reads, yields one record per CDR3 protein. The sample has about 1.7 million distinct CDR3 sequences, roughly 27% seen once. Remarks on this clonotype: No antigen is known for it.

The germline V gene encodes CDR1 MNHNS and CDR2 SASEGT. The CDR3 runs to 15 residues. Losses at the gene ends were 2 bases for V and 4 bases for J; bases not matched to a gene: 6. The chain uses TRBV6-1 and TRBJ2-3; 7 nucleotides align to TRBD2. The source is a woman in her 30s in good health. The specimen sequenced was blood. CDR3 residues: CASSEWAREADTQYF. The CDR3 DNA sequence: TGTGCCAGCAGTGAATGGGCCCGGGAGGCAGATACGCAGTATTTT.